This TCR beta chain is from a study of CD8+CD57+ T cells in acquired aplastic anemia. Patients included in sequencing had previously demonstrated CD8+CD57+ cell expansion by flow cytometry. Findings and limits, study-wide: In common between the patients and the controls were approximately 28 CD8+ CDR3 sequences.

The CDR3 runs 14 residues. Per germline, CDR1 DFQATT and CDR2 SNEGSKA (reference sequence). With 2 bases clipped from V and 0 bases from J, the junction kept 1 base outside the gene matches. Genomic DNA was employed as the template in profiling TCR beta VDJ and CDR3. One entry per CDR3 protein, called by TCRdb with MiXCR from the reads. The sample yields roughly 160,000 distinct CDR3 sequences, about 45% seen once. Details on this clonotype: Its antigen is not known.

The sample was sorted CD4+, CD8+, or CD8+CD57+ T cells (not recorded which) from PBMCs. The sequence came from a human donor with aplastic anemia. The chain uses TRBV20-1 and TRBJ2-5; 9 bases agree with TRBD2. CDR3 amino acids: CSARLAGYQETQYF. In nucleotides, the CDR3 is TGCAGTGCTAGACTAGCGGGGTACCAAGAGACCCAGTACTTC.